A selection of T cell receptor beta chains follows, all from one sample in a study of cytotoxic CD8 clonotypes in ibrutinib-treated CLL. The data were produced by immunoSEQ multiplex PCR, yet TCRdb's version contains in-frame clones alone and is incomplete. The table has 30,000 to 40,000 clones, 49% seen once. Material: PBMCs, obtained before ibrutinib treatment. The receptors derive from a human donor with chronic lymphocytic leukemia. Both conserved end residues are part of each CDR3. A D gene is named only where the DNA matches it firmly. Rows give clone size only sometimes, using once, few, many, or a class for an expanded clone.

j_gene: TRBJ2-2
v_gene: TRBV7-3
d_gene: .
abundance: .
CDR3nt: TGTGCCAGCAGCTATGCTAGGGACGGTGGGGCTGGGGAGCTGTTTTTT
CDR3aa: CASSYARDGGAGELFF

j_gene: TRBJ2-2
v_gene: TRBV10-3
d_gene: .
abundance: .
CDR3nt: TGTGCCATCAGTGTCGACACCGGGGAGCTGTTTTTT
CDR3aa: CAISVDTGELFF

j_gene: TRBJ2-7
v_gene: TRBV7-8
d_gene: TRBD1
abundance: .
CDR3nt: TGTGCCAGCAACTACGATCGGGACAGGGCAACCTACGAGCAGTACTTC
CDR3aa: CASNYDRDRATYEQYF

j_gene: TRBJ2-7
v_gene: TRBV27
d_gene: TRBD2
abundance: .
CDR3nt: TGTGCCAGCAGTTTAAAACTAGCGGGGGACGAGCAGTACTTC
CDR3aa: CASSLKLAGDEQYF

j_gene: TRBJ1-5
v_gene: TRBV5-6
d_gene: .
abundance: .
CDR3nt: TGTGCCAGCAGCTTGGGATGGGGTATACAGCCCCAGCATTTT
CDR3aa: CASSLGWGIQPQHF

j_gene: TRBJ1-2
v_gene: TRBV9
d_gene: TRBD1
abundance: .
CDR3nt: TGTGCCAGCAGCCAGGGGGGCAGCGGCTATGGCTACACCTTC
CDR3aa: CASSQGGSGYGYTF

j_gene: TRBJ1-2
v_gene: TRBV9
d_gene: TRBD1
abundance: once
CDR3nt: TGTGCCAGCAGCGTGTCGGGACAGGGGGCCCTTGGCTACACCTTC
CDR3aa: CASSVSGQGALGYTF

j_gene: TRBJ2-7
v_gene: TRBV7-6
d_gene: TRBD1
abundance: .
CDR3nt: TGTGCCAGCAGCTTTACAGGGGGACAGGGCTACGAGCAGTACTTC
CDR3aa: CASSFTGGQGYEQYF

j_gene: TRBJ1-1
v_gene: TRBV7-9
d_gene: TRBD1
abundance: .
CDR3nt: TGTGCCAGCACCACAACAAGGGGGCTGACTGAAGCTTTCTTT
CDR3aa: CASTTTRGLTEAFF

j_gene: TRBJ1-2
v_gene: TRBV5-1
d_gene: TRBD1
abundance: few
CDR3nt: TGCGCCAGCAGCTTGGGCCTACAGGGGCTTACGGATGGCTACACCTTC
CDR3aa: CASSLGLQGLTDGYTF

j_gene: TRBJ2-6
v_gene: TRBV25-1
d_gene: .
abundance: many
CDR3nt: TGTGCCAGCAGTGATCCGGACCGCAGGTGGGGTGGGGCCAACGTCCTGACTTTC
CDR3aa: CASSDPDRRWGGANVLTF

j_gene: TRBJ2-5
v_gene: TRBV7-9
d_gene: .
abundance: few
CDR3nt: TGTGCCAGCAGCTTAGGGGGACTGAGGGAGACCCAGTACTTC
CDR3aa: CASSLGGLRETQYF